Listed below are T cell receptor beta chains from one sample, sequenced in a study of T cells after yellow fever vaccination. Using its own MiXCR run on the 5' RACE reads, TCRdb lists one record per CDR3 protein. This table holds almost 600,000 distinct CDR3 sequences, 13% found once. Sample: PBMCs, taken on the day of the yellow fever booster vaccination. The receptors were gathered from a young man who received the YFV17D yellow fever vaccine. The CDR3 runs from the conserved cysteine through the conserved F or W.

j_gene: TRBJ2-5; v_gene: TRBV3-1; CDR3aa: CASSQDTLRGSGRGETQYF
j_gene: TRBJ1-1; v_gene: TRBV9; CDR3aa: CASSAEDTMNTEAFF
j_gene: TRBJ2-4; v_gene: TRBV20-1; CDR3aa: CSARDTLSNIQYF
j_gene: TRBJ2-1; v_gene: TRBV19; CDR3aa: CASLPADNSYNEQFF
j_gene: TRBJ2-1; v_gene: TRBV12-3/TRBV12-4; CDR3aa: CASPPGGAGASEQFF
j_gene: TRBJ2-1; v_gene: TRBV12-3/TRBV12-4; CDR3aa: CASTLGLDNEQFF
j_gene: TRBJ2-7; v_gene: TRBV10-2; CDR3aa: CASSPLGGNEQYF
j_gene: TRBJ2-3; v_gene: TRBV14; CDR3aa: CASSLAPAGVDGAQYF
j_gene: TRBJ1-6; v_gene: TRBV7-2; CDR3aa: CASRPAPNSPLHF
j_gene: TRBJ2-5; v_gene: TRBV20-1; CDR3aa: CSAGRAIGGETQYF
j_gene: TRBJ2-1; v_gene: TRBV7-8; CDR3aa: CASSYYSGRRKEQFF
j_gene: TRBJ2-5; v_gene: TRBV7-9; CDR3aa: CASSPTSGIKTQYF
j_gene: TRBJ1-3; v_gene: TRBV7-8; CDR3aa: CASSEDRNSGNTIYF
j_gene: TRBJ2-1; v_gene: TRBV14; CDR3aa: CASSQLGQGYNEQFF
j_gene: TRBJ2-5; v_gene: TRBV4-3; CDR3aa: CASSQDYQTETQYF
j_gene: TRBJ1-6; v_gene: TRBV25-1; CDR3aa: CASSERAANSPLHF
j_gene: TRBJ2-7; v_gene: TRBV6-1; CDR3aa: CASSDARRVLEQYF
j_gene: TRBJ2-3; v_gene: TRBV11-3; CDR3aa: CASSRGLVGTDTQYF
j_gene: TRBJ2-5; v_gene: TRBV6-1; CDR3aa: CASSKEIGQPEETQYF
j_gene: TRBJ2-7; v_gene: TRBV29-1; CDR3aa: CSVGPQGLEQYF
j_gene: TRBJ2-6; v_gene: TRBV4-3; CDR3aa: CASSREVSGANVLTF
j_gene: TRBJ2-7; v_gene: TRBV7-8; CDR3aa: CASSLTTGSTYEQYF
j_gene: TRBJ2-3; v_gene: TRBV20-1; CDR3aa: CSASFLAGTPPEYF
j_gene: TRBJ2-5; v_gene: TRBV5-1; CDR3aa: CASSRNTGAQETQYF
j_gene: TRBJ2-1; v_gene: TRBV20-1; CDR3aa: CSARAGLAGYPYNEQFF
j_gene: TRBJ1-2; v_gene: TRBV7-8; CDR3aa: CASSPLLYGYTF
j_gene: TRBJ2-7; v_gene: TRBV20-1; CDR3aa: CSAFDSSYEQYF
j_gene: TRBJ2-7; v_gene: TRBV12-3/TRBV12-4; CDR3aa: CASSSQGFYEQYF
j_gene: TRBJ1-2; v_gene: TRBV27; CDR3aa: CASTPRRGQNGYTF
j_gene: TRBJ2-7; v_gene: TRBV29-1; CDR3aa: CSVGTEYEQYF
j_gene: TRBJ2-1; v_gene: TRBV21-1; CDR3aa: CASSNNGDQEGKYEQFF
j_gene: TRBJ2-7; v_gene: TRBV28; CDR3aa: CASIRPGQSYEQYF
j_gene: TRBJ2-5; v_gene: TRBV6-1; CDR3aa: CASGRWGAEETQYF
j_gene: TRBJ1-1; v_gene: TRBV6-6; CDR3aa: CASSSLVSEAFF
j_gene: TRBJ1-5; v_gene: TRBV2; CDR3aa: CASSSGTGFEQPQHF
j_gene: TRBJ2-7; v_gene: TRBV7-2; CDR3aa: CASSLKTGNSYEQYF
j_gene: TRBJ1-2; v_gene: TRBV12-3/TRBV12-4; CDR3aa: CAIPGEEGYGYTF
j_gene: TRBJ2-7; v_gene: TRBV6-5; CDR3aa: CASSYSSLLAGVPTYEQYF
j_gene: TRBJ2-2; v_gene: TRBV10-3; CDR3aa: CAISGAGTNTGELFF
j_gene: TRBJ2-7; v_gene: TRBV12-3/TRBV12-4; CDR3aa: CASSPAGTYEQYF
j_gene: TRBJ1-6; v_gene: TRBV20-1; CDR3aa: CSATLGPVGSYNSPLHF
j_gene: TRBJ2-7; v_gene: TRBV11-2; CDR3aa: CASSLVSSGRDSYEQYF
j_gene: TRBJ2-1; v_gene: TRBV19; CDR3aa: CASSKVDEQFF
j_gene: TRBJ2-3; v_gene: TRBV12-3/TRBV12-4; CDR3aa: CASSRHGGAGTDTQYF
j_gene: TRBJ2-7; v_gene: TRBV12-3/TRBV12-4; CDR3aa: CASTPTGGSYEQYF
j_gene: TRBJ2-7; v_gene: TRBV20-1; CDR3aa: CSARDTFYEQYF
j_gene: TRBJ2-2; v_gene: TRBV12-3/TRBV12-4; CDR3aa: CASSMTLAGGELFF
j_gene: TRBJ2-7; v_gene: TRBV6-2/TRBV6-3; CDR3aa: CASVPAGRDEQYF
j_gene: TRBJ2-1; v_gene: TRBV6-2/TRBV6-3; CDR3aa: CASRPGLAEWVYNEQFF
j_gene: TRBJ2-7; v_gene: TRBV7-2; CDR3aa: CASSLEAAGSYEQYF
j_gene: TRBJ1-5; v_gene: TRBV20-1; CDR3aa: CSARGYDRRDQPQHF
j_gene: TRBJ2-2; v_gene: TRBV19; CDR3aa: CASRRQVANTGELFF
j_gene: TRBJ2-2; v_gene: TRBV5-5; CDR3aa: CASGRAGELFF
j_gene: TRBJ2-3; v_gene: TRBV6-2/TRBV6-3; CDR3aa: CASSLPHPGSIDTQYF
j_gene: TRBJ2-5; v_gene: TRBV20-1; CDR3aa: CSARDFRETQYF